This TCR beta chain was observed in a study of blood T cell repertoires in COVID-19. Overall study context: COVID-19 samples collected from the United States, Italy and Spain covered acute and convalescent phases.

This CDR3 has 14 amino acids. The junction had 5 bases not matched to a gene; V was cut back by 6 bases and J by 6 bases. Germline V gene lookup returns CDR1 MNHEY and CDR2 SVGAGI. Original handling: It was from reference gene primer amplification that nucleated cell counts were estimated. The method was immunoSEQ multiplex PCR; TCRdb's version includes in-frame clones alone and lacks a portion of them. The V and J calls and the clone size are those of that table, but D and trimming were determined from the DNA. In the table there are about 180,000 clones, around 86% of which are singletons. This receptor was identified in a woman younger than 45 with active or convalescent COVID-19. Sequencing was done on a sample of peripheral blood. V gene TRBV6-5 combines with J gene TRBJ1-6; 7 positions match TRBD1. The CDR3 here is CASSRGQFNSPLHF. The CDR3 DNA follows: TGTGCCAGCAGCCGGGGACAGTTTAATTCACCCCTCCACTTT.